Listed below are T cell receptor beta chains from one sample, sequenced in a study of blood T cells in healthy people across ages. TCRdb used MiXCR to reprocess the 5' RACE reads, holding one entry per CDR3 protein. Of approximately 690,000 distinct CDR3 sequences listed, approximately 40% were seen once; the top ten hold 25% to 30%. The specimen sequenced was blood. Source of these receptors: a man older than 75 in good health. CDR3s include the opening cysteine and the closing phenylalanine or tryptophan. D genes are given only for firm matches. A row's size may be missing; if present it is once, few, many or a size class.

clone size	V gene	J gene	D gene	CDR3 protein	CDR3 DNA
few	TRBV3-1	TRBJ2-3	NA	CASSQQHPTDTQYF	TGTGCCAGCAGCCAGCAGCATCCCACAGATACGCAGTATTTT
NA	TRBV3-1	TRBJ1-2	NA	CASSQDRGSVYTF	TGTGCCAGCAGCCAAGATCGGGGCAGTGTCTACACCTTC
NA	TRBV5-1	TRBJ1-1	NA	CASSIPRGNTEAFF	TGCGCCAGCAGCATTCCCCGGGGGAACACTGAAGCTTTCTTT
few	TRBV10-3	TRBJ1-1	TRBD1	CAISDSTGGTNTEAFF	TGTGCCATCAGTGATTCGACAGGGGGCACGAACACTGAAGCTTTCTTT
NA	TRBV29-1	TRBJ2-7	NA	CSCTLNYEQYF	TGCAGCTGTACTTTAAACTACGAGCAGTACTTC
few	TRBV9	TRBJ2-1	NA	CASSAGQMTNEQFF	TGTGCCAGCAGCGCGGGACAAATGACCAATGAGCAGTTCTTC
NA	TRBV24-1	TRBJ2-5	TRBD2	CATSDLGEGSGETQYF	TGTGCCACCAGTGATTTGGGGGAGGGTTCTGGAGAGACCCAGTACTTC
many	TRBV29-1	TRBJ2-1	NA	CSVERGARNEQFF	TGCAGCGTTGAACGGGGGGCTAGGAATGAGCAGTTCTTC
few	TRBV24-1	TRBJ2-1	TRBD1	CATSDPTGTSNEQFF	TGTGCCACCAGTGACCCGACAGGGACGTCCAATGAGCAGTTCTTC
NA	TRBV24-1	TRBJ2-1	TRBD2	CATSAGGVYNEQFF	TGTGCCACCTCAGCGGGAGGCGTTTACAATGAGCAGTTCTTC
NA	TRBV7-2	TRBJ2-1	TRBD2	CASSLSAGAGREQFF	TGTGCCAGCAGCTTAAGCGCGGGAGCGGGTAGGGAGCAGTTCTTC
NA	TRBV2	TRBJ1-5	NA	CASTSDLGNQPQHF	TGCGCCAGCACATCCGACTTAGGAAATCAGCCCCAGCATTTT
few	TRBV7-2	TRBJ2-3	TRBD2	CASSLGGGGRTDTQYF	TGTGCCAGCAGCTTAGGTGGCGGGGGGCGCACAGATACGCAGTATTTT
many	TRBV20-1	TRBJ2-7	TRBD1	CSAIPVRGRVSYEQYF	TGCAGTGCTATCCCTGTGAGGGGGCGAGTCTCCTACGAGCAGTACTTC
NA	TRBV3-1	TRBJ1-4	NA	CASSTDRNEKLFF	TGTGCCAGCAGCACAGACAGAAATGAAAAACTGTTTTTT
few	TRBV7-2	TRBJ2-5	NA	CASSLAGRAEQYF	TGTGCCAGCAGCTTAGCCGGCCGGGCTGAGCAGTACTTC
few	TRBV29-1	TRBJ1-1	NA	CSAGTGYTEAFF	TGCAGCGCCGGCACGGGCTACACTGAAGCTTTCTTT
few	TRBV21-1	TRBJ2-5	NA	CASSKGKLAGGNDEQYF	TGTGCCAGCAGCAAAGGAAAACTAGCGGGAGGGAATGATGAGCAGTACTTC
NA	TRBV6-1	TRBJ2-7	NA	CANSELGAREQYF	TGTGCCAACAGTGAGCTAGGGGCTCGGGAGCAGTACTTC
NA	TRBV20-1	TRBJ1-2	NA	CSARVGRGYGYTF	TGCAGTGCTAGAGTCGGCAGGGGCTATGGCTACACCTTC
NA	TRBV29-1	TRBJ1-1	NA	CSVYTLSRGNTEAFF	TGCAGCGTTTATACCTTGAGTAGGGGCAACACTGAAGCTTTCTTT
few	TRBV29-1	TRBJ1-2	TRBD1	CSVQPGGGYTF	TGCAGCGTTCAGCCAGGGGGCGGCTACACCTTC
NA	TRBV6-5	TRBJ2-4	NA	CASNGDPNGRNIQYF	TGTGCCAGCAATGGAGACCCAAACGGGAGAAACATTCAGTACTTC
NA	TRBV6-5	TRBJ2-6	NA	CASSFGRISGANVLTF	TGTGCCAGCAGTTTCGGCAGAATCTCTGGGGCCAACGTCCTGACTTTC
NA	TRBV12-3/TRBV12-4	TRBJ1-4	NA	CASSRTGMLGEKLFF	TGTGCCAGCAGCCGAACAGGGATGCTGGGTGAAAAACTGTTTTTT
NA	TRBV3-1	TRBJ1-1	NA	CASSQEWGITTEAFF	TGTGCCAGCAGCCAAGAGTGGGGTATTACCACTGAAGCTTTCTTT
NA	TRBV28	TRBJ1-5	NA	CASSLPTSNYQPQHF	TGTGCCAGCAGTTTACCTACCTCCAATTATCAGCCCCAGCATTTT
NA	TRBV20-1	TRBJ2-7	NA	CSARDGGGVYF	TGCAGTGCTAGGGATGGCGGGGGCGTGTACTTC
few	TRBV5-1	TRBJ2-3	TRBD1	CASSLVGQPTDTQYF	TGCGCCAGCAGCTTGGTGGGACAGCCCACAGATACGCAGTATTTT
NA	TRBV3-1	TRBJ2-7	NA	CASSQAQAASYNEQYF	TGTGCCAGCAGCCAGGCCCAAGCGGCCTCCTACAATGAGCAGTACTTC
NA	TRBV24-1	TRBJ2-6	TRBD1	CATQEGQGAKSGANVLTF	TGTGCCACCCAAGAGGGACAGGGGGCAAAATCTGGGGCCAACGTCCTGACTTTC
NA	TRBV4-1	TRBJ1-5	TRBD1	CASSQDSSGQGANNQPQHF	TGCGCCAGCAGCCAAGATTCGTCTGGGCAGGGGGCGAACAATCAGCCCCAGCATTTT
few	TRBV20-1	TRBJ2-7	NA	CSARSPLGYEQYF	TGCAGTGCTAGATCCCCCTTAGGATACGAGCAGTACTTC
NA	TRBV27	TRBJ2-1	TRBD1	CASSFTGTGYNEQFF	TGTGCCAGCAGTTTCACCGGGACAGGGTACAATGAGCAGTTCTTC
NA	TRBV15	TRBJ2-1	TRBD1	CATSDRDSYNEQFF	TGTGCCACCAGCGACAGGGACTCCTACAATGAGCAGTTCTTC
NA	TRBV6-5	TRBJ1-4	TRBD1	CASSPDRAVEKLFF	TGTGCCAGCAGCCCGGACAGGGCGGTCGAAAAACTGTTTTTT
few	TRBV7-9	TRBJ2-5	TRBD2	CASSRVFSGGQETQYF	TGTGCCAGCAGCCGAGTATTCAGCGGGGGTCAAGAGACCCAGTACTTC
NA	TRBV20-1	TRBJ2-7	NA	CSAGRVEGSYEQYF	TGCAGTGCTGGGCGGGTGGAGGGTAGCTACGAGCAGTACTTC
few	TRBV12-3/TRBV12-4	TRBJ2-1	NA	CASSFTDGAGEQFF	TGTGCCAGCAGTTTTACGGACGGGGCGGGTGAGCAGTTCTTC
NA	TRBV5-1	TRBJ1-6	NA	CASSLGYGSPLHF	TGCGCCAGCAGCTTGGGCTATGGATCACCCCTCCACTTT
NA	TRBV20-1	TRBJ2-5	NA	CSPRGRAGGETQYF	TGCAGTCCCAGGGGGCGGGCGGGAGGAGAGACCCAGTACTTC
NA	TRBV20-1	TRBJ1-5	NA	CSARPEGVPNQPQHF	TGCAGTGCTAGACCCGAGGGAGTCCCCAATCAGCCCCAGCATTTT